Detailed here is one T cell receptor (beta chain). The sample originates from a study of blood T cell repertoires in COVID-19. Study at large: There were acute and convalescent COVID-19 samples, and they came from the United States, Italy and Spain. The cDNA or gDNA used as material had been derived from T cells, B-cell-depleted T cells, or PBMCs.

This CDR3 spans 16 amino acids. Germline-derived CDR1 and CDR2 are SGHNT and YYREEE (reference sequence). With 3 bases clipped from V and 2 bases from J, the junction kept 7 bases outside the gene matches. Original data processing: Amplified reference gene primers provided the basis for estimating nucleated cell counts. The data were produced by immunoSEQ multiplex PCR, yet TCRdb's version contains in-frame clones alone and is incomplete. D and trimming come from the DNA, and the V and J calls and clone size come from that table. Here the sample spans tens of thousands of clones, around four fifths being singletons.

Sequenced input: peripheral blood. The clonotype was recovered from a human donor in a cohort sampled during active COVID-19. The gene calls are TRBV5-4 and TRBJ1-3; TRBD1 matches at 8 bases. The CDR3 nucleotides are TGTGCCAGCAGCTCGAGATTGACAGGGGCTGGAAACACCATATATTTT. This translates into CASSSRLTGAGNTIYF.